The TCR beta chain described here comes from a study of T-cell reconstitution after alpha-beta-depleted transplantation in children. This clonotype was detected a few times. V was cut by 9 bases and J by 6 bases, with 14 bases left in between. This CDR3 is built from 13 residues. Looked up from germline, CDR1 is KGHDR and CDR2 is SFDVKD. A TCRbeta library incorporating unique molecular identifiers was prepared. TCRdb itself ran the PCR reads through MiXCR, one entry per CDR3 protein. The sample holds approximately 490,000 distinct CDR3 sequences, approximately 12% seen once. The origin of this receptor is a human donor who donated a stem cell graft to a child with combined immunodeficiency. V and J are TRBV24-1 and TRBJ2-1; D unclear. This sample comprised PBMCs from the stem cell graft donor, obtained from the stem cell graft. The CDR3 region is CATLGPTSNEQFF. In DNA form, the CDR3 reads TGTGCCACCCTAGGGCCAACCTCCAATGAGCAGTTCTTC.